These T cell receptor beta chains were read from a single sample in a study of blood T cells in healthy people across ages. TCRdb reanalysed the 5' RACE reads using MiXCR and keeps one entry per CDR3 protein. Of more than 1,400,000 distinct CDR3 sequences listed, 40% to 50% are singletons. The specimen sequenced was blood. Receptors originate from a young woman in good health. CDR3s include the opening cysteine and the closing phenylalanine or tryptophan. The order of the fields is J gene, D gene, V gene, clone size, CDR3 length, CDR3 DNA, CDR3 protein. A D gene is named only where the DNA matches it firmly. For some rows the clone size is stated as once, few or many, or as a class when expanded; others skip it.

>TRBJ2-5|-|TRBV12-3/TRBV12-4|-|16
TGTGCCAGCAGTTTGGGGCTGGGGGACCTCGAAGGGACCCAGTACTTC
CASSLGLGDLEGTQYF
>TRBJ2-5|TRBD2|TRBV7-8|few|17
TGTGCCAGCAGCTTACCGGGACTAGCGGGGGCCGCCGAGACCCAGTACTTC
CASSLPGLAGAAETQYF
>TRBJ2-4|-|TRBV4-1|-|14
TGCGCCAGCAGCCAAGAAATTGTGGCCGTGATAAGGTACTTC
CASSQEIVAVIRYF
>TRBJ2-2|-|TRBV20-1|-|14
TGCAGTGCTAGAGATCAAGGGAGCACCGGGGAGCTGTTTTTT
CSARDQGSTGELFF
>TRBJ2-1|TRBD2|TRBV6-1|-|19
TGTGCCAGCAGTGTTCGACTAGCGGGAGGGTTAAGCTCCTACAATGAGCAGTTCTTC
CASSVRLAGGLSSYNEQFF
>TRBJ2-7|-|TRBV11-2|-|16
TGTGCCAGCAGCGCCGGACCCGACCCGACTAACTACGAGCAGTACTTC
CASSAGPDPTNYEQYF
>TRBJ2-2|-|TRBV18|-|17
TGTGCCAGCTCACCAGTAGCGATGGTCACTTCCGCCGGGGAGCTGTTTTTT
CASSPVAMVTSAGELFF
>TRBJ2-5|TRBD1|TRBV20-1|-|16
TGCAGTCCAAAAGTTCCCGGGACAGGGGGCAGGGAGACCCAGTACTTC
CSPKVPGTGGRETQYF
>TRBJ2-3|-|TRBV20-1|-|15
TGCAGTGCCCCTAAGGCCAAACATAGCACAGATACGCAGTATTTT
CSAPKAKHSTDTQYF
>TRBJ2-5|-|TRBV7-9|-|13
TGTGCCAGCAGCCAAGCAACCCCAGGGACCCAGTACTTC
CASSQATPGTQYF
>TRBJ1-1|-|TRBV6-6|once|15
TGTGCCAGCAGTTACTCACAGGGTCGGGAGACTGAAGCTTTCTTT
CASSYSQGRETEAFF
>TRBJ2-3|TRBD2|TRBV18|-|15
TGTGCCAGCTCGTCCTTAGCGGGAGGATCAGATACGCAGTATTTT
CASSSLAGGSDTQYF
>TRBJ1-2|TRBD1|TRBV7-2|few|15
TGTGCCAGCAGTCCCGGGACAGGGGGCTCCTATGGCTACACCTTC
CASSPGTGGSYGYTF
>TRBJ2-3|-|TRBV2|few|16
TGTGCCAGCAATCGCGGGCCCCTCCCTCACACAGATACGCAGTATTTT
CASNRGPLPHTDTQYF
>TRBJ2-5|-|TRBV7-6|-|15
TGTGCCAGCAGCTTAGAACCAGCGAGTATAAAGACCCAGTACTTC
CASSLEPASIKTQYF
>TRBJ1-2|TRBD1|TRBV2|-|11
TGTGCCAGCAGTGAGACAGGGGTGTTCACCTTC
CASSETGVFTF
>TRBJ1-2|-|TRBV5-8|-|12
TGTGCCAGCAGCTTGAGGGCCACCCCCTACACCTTC
CASSLRATPYTF
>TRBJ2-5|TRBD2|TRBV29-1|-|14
TGCAGCGTTGAAGGACCGGGAGGGCAAGAGACCCAGTACTTC
CSVEGPGGQETQYF
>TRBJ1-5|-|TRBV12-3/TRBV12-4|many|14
TGTGCCAGCAGTCCAGTCGGGGGTAATCAGCCCCAGCATTTT
CASSPVGGNQPQHF
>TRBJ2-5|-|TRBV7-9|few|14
TGTGCCAGCAGCTTGCGGGGTTGGGGAGAGACCCAGTACTTC
CASSLRGWGETQYF
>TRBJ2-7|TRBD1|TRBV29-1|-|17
TGCAGCGATCCCGTTGGCAGGGGGCTTTCTCCTTCCTACGAGCAGTACTTC
CSDPVGRGLSPSYEQYF
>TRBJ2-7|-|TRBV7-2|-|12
TGTGCCAGCAGCTCCTTTACCTACGAGCAGTACTTC
CASSSFTYEQYF
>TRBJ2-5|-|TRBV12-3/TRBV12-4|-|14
TGTGCCAGCAGTTTAGACGGCAGGGTGGAGACCCAGTACTTC
CASSLDGRVETQYF
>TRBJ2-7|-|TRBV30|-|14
TGTGCCTGGAGTGTACTGTCAGGGCGCTACGAGCAGTACTTC
CAWSVLSGRYEQYF
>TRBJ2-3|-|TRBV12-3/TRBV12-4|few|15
TGTGCCAGCAGTTTAATTACTGGGAGAGGAGATACGCAGTATTTT
CASSLITGRGDTQYF
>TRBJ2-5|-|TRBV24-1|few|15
TGTGCCACCAGTGATGCCGACCTCAACCAAGAGACCCAGTACTTC
CATSDADLNQETQYF
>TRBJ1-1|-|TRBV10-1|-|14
TGCGCCAGCAGTGAAATCATCCCGAACACTGAAGCTTTCTTT
CASSEIIPNTEAFF
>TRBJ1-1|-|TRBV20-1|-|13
TGCAGTGCTAAAGGACACCGGAACACTGAAGCTTTCTTT
CSAKGHRNTEAFF
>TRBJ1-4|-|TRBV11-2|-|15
TGTGCCAGCAGCTTGGATCTTTGGGCAGAAGAAAAACTGTTTTTT
CASSLDLWAEEKLFF
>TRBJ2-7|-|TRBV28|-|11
TGTGCCAGCAGATCCCTCTACGAGCAGTACTTC
CASRSLYEQYF
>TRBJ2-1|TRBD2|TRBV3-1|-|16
TGTGCCAGCAGCCAAGTTGGTAGCGGGGCCTCGGATAAGCAGTTCTTC
CASSQVGSGASDKQFF
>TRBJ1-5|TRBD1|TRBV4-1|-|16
TGCGCCAGCAGCAACCTTGACAGGGGCAGCAATCAGCCCCAGCATTTT
CASSNLDRGSNQPQHF
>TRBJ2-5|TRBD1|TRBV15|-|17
TGTGCCACCAGCAGAGTAATGACAGGGGGCGCTTCGGAGACCCAGTACTTC
CATSRVMTGGASETQYF
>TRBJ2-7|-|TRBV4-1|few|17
TGCGCCAGCAGCCCAATCTCGTGGACCCATCCTAAAGATCAGCGGTACTTC
CASSPISWTHPKDQRYF
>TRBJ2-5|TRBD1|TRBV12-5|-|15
TGTGCTAGTGGATTGACCGGGACAGTAGGAGAGACCCAGTACTTC
CASGLTGTVGETQYF
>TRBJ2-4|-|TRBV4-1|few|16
TGCGCCAGCAGCCAAGAGTCCTTGAAAGCCAAAAACATTCAGTACTTC
CASSQESLKAKNIQYF
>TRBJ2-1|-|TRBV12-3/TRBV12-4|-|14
TGTGCCAGCAGCAGGACTTCCAGTGGGAATGAGCAGTTCTTC
CASSRTSSGNEQFF
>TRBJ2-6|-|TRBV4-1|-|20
TGCGCCAGCAGCCAAGCTTTTCGGGGGATAGGGGGCTCTGGGGCCAACGTCCTGACTTTC
CASSQAFRGIGGSGANVLTF
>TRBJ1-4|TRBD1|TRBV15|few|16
TGTGCCACCAGCAGACAGGGGGCTGCAACTAATGAAAAACTGTTTTTT
CATSRQGAATNEKLFF
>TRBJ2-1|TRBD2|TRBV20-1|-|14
TGCAGTGCCCCATTGGTAGCGGGAGGGGTTGAGCAGTTCTTC
CSAPLVAGGVEQFF
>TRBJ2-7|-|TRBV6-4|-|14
TGTGCCAGCAGTGACGGCACAGGGAGCGGTGAGCAGTACTTC
CASSDGTGSGEQYF
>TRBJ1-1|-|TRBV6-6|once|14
TGTGCCAGCAACCTCAAGACGGAGAACACTGAAGCTTTCTTT
CASNLKTENTEAFF
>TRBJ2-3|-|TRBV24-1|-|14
TGTGCCACTGTTCTAGCCAAAGGGACAGATACGCAGTATTTT
CATVLAKGTDTQYF
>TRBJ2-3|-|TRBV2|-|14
TGTGCCAGCATATTAGGGCTAGTCTCAGATACGCAGTATTTT
CASILGLVSDTQYF
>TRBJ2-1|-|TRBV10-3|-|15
TGTGCCATCAGTGAGCGGCTGGGTAATTACAATGAGCAGTTCTTC
CAISERLGNYNEQFF